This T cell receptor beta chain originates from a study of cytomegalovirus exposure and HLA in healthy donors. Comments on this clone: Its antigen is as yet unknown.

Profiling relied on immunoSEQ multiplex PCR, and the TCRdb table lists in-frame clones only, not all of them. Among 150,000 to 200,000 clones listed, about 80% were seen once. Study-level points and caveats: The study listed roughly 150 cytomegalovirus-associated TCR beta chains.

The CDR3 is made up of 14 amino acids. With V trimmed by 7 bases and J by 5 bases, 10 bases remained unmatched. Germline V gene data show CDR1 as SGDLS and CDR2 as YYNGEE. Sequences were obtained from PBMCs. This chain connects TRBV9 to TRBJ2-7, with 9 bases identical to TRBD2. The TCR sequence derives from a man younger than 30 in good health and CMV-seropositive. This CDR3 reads CASAGGVGLHEQYF. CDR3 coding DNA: TGTGCCAGCGCGGGAGGGGTGGGGCTCCACGAGCAGTACTTC.